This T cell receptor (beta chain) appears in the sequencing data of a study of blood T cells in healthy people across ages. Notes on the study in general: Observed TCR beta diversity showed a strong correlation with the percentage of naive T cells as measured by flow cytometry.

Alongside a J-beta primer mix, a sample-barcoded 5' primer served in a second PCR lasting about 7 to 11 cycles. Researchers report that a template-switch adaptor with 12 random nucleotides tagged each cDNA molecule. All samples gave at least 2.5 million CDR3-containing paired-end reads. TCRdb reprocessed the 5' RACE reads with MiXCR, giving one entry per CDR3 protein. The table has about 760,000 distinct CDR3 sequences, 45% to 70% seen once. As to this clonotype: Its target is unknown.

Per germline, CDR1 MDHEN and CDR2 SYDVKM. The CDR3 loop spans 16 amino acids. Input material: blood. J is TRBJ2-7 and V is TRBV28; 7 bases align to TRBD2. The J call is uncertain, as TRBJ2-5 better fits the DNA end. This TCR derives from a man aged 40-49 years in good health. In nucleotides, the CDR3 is TGTGCCAGCAACCCCTTTGGACTAGGACTCCAAGAGACCCAGTACTTC. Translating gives CASNPFGLGLQETQYF.